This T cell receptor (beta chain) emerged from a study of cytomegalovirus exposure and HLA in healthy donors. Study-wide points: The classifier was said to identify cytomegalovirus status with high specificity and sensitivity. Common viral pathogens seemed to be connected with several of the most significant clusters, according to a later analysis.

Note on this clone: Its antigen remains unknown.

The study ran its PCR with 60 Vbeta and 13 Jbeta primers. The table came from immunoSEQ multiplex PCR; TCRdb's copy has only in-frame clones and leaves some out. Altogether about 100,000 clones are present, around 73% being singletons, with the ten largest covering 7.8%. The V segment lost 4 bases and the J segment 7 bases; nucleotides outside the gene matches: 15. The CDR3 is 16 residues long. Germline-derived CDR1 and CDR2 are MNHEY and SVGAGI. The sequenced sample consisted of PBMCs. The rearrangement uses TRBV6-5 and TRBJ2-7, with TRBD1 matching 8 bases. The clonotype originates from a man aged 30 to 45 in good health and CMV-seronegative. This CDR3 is CASSLAYSDRVAEQYF. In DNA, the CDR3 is TGTGCCAGCAGTTTAGCTTATTCGGACAGGGTGGCAGAGCAGTACTTC.